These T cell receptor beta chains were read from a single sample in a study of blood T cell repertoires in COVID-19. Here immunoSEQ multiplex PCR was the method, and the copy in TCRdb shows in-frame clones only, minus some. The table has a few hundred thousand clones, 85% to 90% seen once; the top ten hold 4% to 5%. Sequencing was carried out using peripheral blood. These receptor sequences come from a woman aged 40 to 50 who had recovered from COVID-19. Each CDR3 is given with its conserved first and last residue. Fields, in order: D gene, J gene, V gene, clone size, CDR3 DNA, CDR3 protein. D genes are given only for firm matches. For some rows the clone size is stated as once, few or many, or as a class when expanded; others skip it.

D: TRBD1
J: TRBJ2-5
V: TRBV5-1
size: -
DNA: TGCGCCAGCACAGACAGGGAAGAGACCCAGTACTTC
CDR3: CASTDREETQYF

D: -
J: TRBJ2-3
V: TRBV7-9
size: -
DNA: TGTGCCAGCAACCCGGAGGGCGTTAGCACAGATACGCAGTATTTT
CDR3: CASNPEGVSTDTQYF

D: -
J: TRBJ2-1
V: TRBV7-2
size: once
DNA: TGTGCCAGCAACGACTACTTATACAATGAGCAGTTCTTC
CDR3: CASNDYLYNEQFF

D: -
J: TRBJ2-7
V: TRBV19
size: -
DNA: TGTGCCAGTAGCGACGGGTCCGAAAAAGGGGAGGTGCAGTACTTC
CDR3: CASSDGSEKGEVQYF

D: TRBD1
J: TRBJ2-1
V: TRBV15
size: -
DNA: TGTGCCACCAGCAGAGATCCGGGACAGGGGGACGAGCAGTTCTTC
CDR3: CATSRDPGQGDEQFF

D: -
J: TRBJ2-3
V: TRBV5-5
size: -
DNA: TGTGCCAGCATTGGTAGCTGGAACGAAGATACGCAGTATTTT
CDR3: CASIGSWNEDTQYF

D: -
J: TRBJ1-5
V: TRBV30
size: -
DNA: TGTGCCTGGAGAACAGGGTCTAGCAATCAGCCCCAGCATTTT
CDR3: CAWRTGSSNQPQHF

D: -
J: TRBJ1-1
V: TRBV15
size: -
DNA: TGTGCCACCAGCAGCAGCTCAGGTGGGACTGAAGCTTTCTTT
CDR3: CATSSSSGGTEAFF

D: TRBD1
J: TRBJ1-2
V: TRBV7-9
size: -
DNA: TGTGCCAGCAGCAGGGACAGGGAAGGCTACACCTTC
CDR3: CASSRDREGYTF

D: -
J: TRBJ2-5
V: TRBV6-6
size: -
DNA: TGTGCCAGCAGTTACTATTGGGGCTCCCAAGAGACCCAGTACTTC
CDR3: CASSYYWGSQETQYF

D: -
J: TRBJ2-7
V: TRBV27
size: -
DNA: TGTGCCAGCAGATCCCACTACGAGCAGTACTTC
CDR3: CASRSHYEQYF

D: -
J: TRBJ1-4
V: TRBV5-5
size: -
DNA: TGTGCCAGCAGCTTGGCAGGATTGGAAAAACTGTTTTTT
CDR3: CASSLAGLEKLFF

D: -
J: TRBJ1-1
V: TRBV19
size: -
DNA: TGTGCCAGTACCCTCTACGGGACTGAAGCTTTCTTT
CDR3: CASTLYGTEAFF

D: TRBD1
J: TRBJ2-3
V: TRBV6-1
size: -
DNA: TGTGCCAGCAGTGAAATATCCCTTAGGACAGGGCGATGGGATACGCAGTATTTT
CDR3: CASSEISLRTGRWDTQYF

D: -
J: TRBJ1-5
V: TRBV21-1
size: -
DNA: TGTGCCAGCAGCATCTCAGGACAGCCCCAGCATTTT
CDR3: CASSISGQPQHF

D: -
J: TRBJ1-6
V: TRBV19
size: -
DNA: TGTGCCAGTAGGGGGGCCGCCTTCTATAATTCACCCCTCCACTTT
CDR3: CASRGAAFYNSPLHF

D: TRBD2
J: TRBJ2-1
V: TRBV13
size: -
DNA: TGTGCCAGCAGCTTAGTCAGCGGGGGGGCCTACAATGAGCAGTTCTTC
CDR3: CASSLVSGGAYNEQFF

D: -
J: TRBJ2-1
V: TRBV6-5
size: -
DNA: TGTGCCAGCGCGCTAGCAGCCTACAATGAGCAGTTCTTC
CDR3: CASALAAYNEQFF

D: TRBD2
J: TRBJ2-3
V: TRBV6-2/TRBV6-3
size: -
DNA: TGTGCCAGCAGTTACTCGCCGACTAGCGGGAGTGATACGCAGTATTTT
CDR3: CASSYSPTSGSDTQYF

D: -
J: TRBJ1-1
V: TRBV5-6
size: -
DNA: TGTGCCAGCAGCTTTGGGGGGACTGAAGCTTTCTTT
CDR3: CASSFGGTEAFF

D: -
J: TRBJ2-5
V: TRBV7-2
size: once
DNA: TGTGCCAGCAGCTTTATGCAGGGGATGAAGGAGACCCAGTACTTC
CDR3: CASSFMQGMKETQYF

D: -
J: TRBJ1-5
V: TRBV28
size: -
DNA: TGTGCCAGCAGTTCATACGGGGTGCCTCGGACGGGGCAGCCCCAGCATTTT
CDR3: CASSSYGVPRTGQPQHF

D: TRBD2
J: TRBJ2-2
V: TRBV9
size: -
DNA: TGTGCCAGCAGCGTAAGGCGGGAGGACACCGGGGAGCTGTTTTTT
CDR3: CASSVRREDTGELFF

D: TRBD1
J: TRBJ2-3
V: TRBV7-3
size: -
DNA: TGTGCCAGCAGCCCCGGGACAGGGAAAGATACGCAGTATTTT
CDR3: CASSPGTGKDTQYF

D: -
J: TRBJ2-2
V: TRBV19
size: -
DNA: TGTGCCAGTAGTATAGATTCCAGGAACACCGGGGAGCTGTTTTTT
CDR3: CASSIDSRNTGELFF

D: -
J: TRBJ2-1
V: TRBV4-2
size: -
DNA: TGTGCCAGCAGCCAAGATCTAGCTGGTGGCTACAATGAGCAGTTCTTC
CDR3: CASSQDLAGGYNEQFF

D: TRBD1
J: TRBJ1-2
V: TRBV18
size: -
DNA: TGTGCCAGCTCACCATATACGACAGGGAGTAACTATGGCTACACCTTC
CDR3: CASSPYTTGSNYGYTF

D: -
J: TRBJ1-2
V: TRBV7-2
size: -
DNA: TGTGCCAGCAGCCCCACAATAGGAGGGAGTGGAGGCTACACCTTC
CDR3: CASSPTIGGSGGYTF

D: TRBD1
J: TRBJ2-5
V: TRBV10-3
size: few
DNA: TGTGCCAGCAGCCCCTCACAGGGGACGTCAGAGACCCAGTACTTC
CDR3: CASSPSQGTSETQYF

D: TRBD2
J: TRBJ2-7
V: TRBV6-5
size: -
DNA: TGTGCCAGCAGTTACTTTCCGGGGGGTTCCTACGAGCAGTACTTC
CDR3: CASSYFPGGSYEQYF

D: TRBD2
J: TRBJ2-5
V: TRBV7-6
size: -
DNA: TGTGCCAGCAGCTTAGTGGGAGCGGGAGCTGGGACCCAGTACTTC
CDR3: CASSLVGAGAGTQYF

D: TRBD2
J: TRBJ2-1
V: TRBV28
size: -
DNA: TGTGCCAGCAGTTCCCATCTAGCGGGAGGAGACAATGAGCAGTTCTTC
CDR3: CASSSHLAGGDNEQFF

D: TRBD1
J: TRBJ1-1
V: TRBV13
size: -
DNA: TGTGCCAGCAGCTTAGGCCTGGACAGGGGAGCTTTCTTT
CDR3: CASSLGLDRGAFF

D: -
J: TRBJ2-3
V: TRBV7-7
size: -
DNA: TGTGCCAGCAGCGCGTCGACGGGGATTTTTAGCACAGATACGCAGTATTTT
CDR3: CASSASTGIFSTDTQYF

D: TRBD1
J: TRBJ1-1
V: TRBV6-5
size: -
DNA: TGTGCCAGCAGTTACTCGGAGACAGGGCTTGGGGCTTTCTTT
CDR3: CASSYSETGLGAFF

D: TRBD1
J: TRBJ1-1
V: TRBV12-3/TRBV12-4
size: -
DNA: TGTGCCAGCAACAGGGGCGGGGACACTGAAGCTTTCTTT
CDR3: CASNRGGDTEAFF